The rows below give T cell receptor beta chains drawn from one sample of a study of blood T cell repertoires in COVID-19. Generated by immunoSEQ multiplex PCR, the TCRdb table keeps only in-frame clones and is missing some. The sample holds 450,000 or so clones, roughly 89% seen once. Sequencing was performed on peripheral blood. Receptor source: a man aged 18-30 years with COVID-19, enrolled during active disease. The conserved cysteine and the conserved F or W are not part of the CDR3 here.

ASSLIRDRDVWRETQY,TRBJ2-5,TRBV5-1
ASSPLNTEAF,TRBJ1-1,TRBV16
ASSYPDKAKTQY,TRBJ2-5,TRBV2
ASSRDRGGRESYNEQF,TRBJ2-1,TRBV5-4
ASSPTAGAGSPLH,TRBJ1-6,TRBV7-6
ASSPARVNEQF,TRBJ2-1,TRBV7-3
ASSDDNEQF,TRBJ2-1,TRBV2
ASSLGSGEIYEQY,TRBJ2-7,TRBV7-2
ASSRDFNEQF,TRBJ2-1,TRBV10-1
ASYRVSTGELF,TRBJ2-2,TRBV6-5
ASSYGRVDEKLF,TRBJ1-4,TRBV6-5
ASSLVGTAYTGELF,TRBJ2-2,TRBV5-5
ASSWGTGVGETQY,TRBJ2-5,TRBV7-3
ASSPRGRENTEAF,TRBJ1-1,TRBV3-1/TRBV3-2
AKRGHRVNEKLF,TRBJ1-4,TRBV2
ASSSTRTGVDEQF,TRBJ2-1,TRBV11-3
ASALAGAPNTEAF,TRBJ1-1,TRBV5-4
ASSLWGALAGGDTQY,TRBJ2-3,TRBV5-4
ASSLALEGARGYT,TRBJ1-2,TRBV5-4
ASSSLDISTDTQY,TRBJ2-3,TRBV18
ASSLAGAGDYNEQF,TRBJ2-1,TRBV5-1
ASRRANEKLF,TRBJ1-4,TRBV11-2
ASSTSGWATGELF,TRBJ2-2,TRBV10-2
ASMKRGASTDTQY,TRBJ2-3,TRBV7-2
ASTSGGSIPEAF,TRBJ1-1,TRBV6-5
ASSQEDRGSYEQY,TRBJ2-7,TRBV4-1
ASSSGGDTQY,TRBJ2-3,TRBV5-1
ASSVSGGREAF,TRBJ1-1,TRBV9
ASSHGQGGQPQH,TRBJ1-5,TRBV5-1
ASSTTTNPFGHT,TRBJ1-2,TRBV19
ASSEREGRNEQF,TRBJ2-1,TRBV2